This T cell receptor beta chain was identified in a study of CD8+ T cells in alopecia areata. V was cut by 1 base and J by 4 bases, with 7 bases left in between. CDR1 and CDR2 from the germline V gene are LNHDA and SQIVND (reference sequence). The CDR3 consists of 13 residues. Treatment given: oral pan-JAK inhibitor, 5-10 mg twice daily. RNA, once extracted, was reverse transcribed into cDNA for use as the sequencing template. Sequenced by immunoSEQ multiplex PCR; TCRdb stores in-frame clones only, minus some. The table lists 200,000 or so clones, 58% of them singletons. The chain combines TRBV19 with TRBJ1-2; the D is unclear. This material consisted of CD4+ T cells sorted from blood, taken at week 24, from a patient treated with tofacitinib. This receptor was identified in a human donor with alopecia areata. This chain's CDR3 is CASSIGETYGYTF. In DNA, the CDR3 is TGTGCCAGTAGTATAGGGGAGACCTATGGCTACACCTTC.